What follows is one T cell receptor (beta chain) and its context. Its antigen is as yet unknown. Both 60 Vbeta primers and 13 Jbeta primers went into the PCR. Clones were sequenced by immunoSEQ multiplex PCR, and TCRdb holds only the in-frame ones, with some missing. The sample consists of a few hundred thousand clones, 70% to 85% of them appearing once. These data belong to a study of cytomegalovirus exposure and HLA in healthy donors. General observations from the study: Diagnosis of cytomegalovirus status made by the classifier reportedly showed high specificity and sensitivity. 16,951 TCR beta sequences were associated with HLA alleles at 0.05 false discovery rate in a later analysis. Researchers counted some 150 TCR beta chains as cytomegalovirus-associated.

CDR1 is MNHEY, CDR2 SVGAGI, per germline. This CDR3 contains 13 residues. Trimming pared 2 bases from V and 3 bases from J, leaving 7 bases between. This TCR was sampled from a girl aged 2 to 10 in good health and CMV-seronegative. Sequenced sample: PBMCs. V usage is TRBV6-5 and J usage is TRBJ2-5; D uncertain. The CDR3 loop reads CASSYGSKETQYF. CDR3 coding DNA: TGTGCCAGCAGTTACGGCTCAAAAGAGACCCAGTACTTC.